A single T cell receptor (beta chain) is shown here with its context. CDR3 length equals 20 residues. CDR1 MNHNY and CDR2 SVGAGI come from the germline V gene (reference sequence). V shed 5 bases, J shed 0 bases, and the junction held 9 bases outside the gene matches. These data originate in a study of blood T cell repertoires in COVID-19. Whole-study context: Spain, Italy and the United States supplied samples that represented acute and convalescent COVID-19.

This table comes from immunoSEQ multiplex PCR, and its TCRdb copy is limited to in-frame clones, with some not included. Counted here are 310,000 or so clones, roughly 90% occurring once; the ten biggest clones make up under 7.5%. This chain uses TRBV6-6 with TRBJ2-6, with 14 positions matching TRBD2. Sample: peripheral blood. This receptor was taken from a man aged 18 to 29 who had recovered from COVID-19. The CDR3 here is CASSPQGLAGAFSGANVLTF. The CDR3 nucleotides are TGTGCCAGCAGTCCCCAGGGACTAGCGGGGGCTTTCTCTGGGGCCAACGTCCTGACTTTC.